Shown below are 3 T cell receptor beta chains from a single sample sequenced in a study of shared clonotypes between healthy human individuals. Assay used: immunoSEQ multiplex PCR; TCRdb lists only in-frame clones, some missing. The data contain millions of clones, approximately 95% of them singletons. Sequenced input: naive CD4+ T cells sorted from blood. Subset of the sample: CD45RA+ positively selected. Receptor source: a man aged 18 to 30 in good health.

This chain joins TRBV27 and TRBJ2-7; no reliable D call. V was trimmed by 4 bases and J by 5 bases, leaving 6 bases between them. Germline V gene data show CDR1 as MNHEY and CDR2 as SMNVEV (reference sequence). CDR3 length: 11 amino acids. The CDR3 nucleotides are TGTGCCAGCAGTTCTTACAACGAGCAGTACTTC. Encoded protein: CASSSYNEQYF.

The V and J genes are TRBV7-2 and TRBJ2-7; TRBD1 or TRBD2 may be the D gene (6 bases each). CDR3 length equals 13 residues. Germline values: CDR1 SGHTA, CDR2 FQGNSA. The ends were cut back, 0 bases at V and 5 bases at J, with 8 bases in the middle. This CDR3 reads CASSLARGDEQYF. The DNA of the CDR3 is TGTGCCAGCAGCTTAGCGAGGGGGGACGAGCAGTACTTC.

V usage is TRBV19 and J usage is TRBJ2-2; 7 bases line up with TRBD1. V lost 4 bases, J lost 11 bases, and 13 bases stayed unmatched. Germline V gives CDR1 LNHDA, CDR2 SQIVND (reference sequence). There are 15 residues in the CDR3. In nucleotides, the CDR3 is TGTGCCAGTAGTAGTGACGACAGGGTGGGTTCTGAGCTGTTTTTT. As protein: CASSSDDRVGSELFF. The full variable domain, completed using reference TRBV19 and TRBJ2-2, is DGGITQSPKYLFRKEGQNVTLSCEQNLNHDAMYWYRQDPGQGLRLIYYSQIVNDFQKGDIAEGYSVSREKKESFPLTVTSAQKNPTAFYLCASSSDDRVGSELFFGEGSRLTVL.